This T cell receptor beta chain originates from a study of cytomegalovirus exposure and HLA in healthy donors. Germline V gene data show CDR1 as MNHNS and CDR2 as SASEGT. The CDR3 length is 13 residues. Trimming took 6 bases from V and 4 from J, leaving 12 bases between them. Here immunoSEQ multiplex PCR was the method, and the copy in TCRdb shows in-frame clones only, minus some. The table lists some 130,000 clones, about 80% of them singletons, with roughly 27% in the top ten. The receptor comes from a young man in good health and CMV-seropositive. This chain connects TRBV6-1 to TRBJ1-1; TRBD1 might be the D (6 bases). Sequences were obtained from PBMCs. CDR3: CASRGASSTEAFF. The CDR3 DNA reads as TGTGCCAGCAGGGGGGCCTCTAGCACTGAAGCTTTCTTT.